Listed below are T cell receptor beta chains from one sample, sequenced in a study of OX40 agonist ivuxolimab in advanced cancers. Sequencing was performed with immunoSEQ multiplex PCR; in TCRdb, only in-frame clones are kept and a portion is missing. The data show about 58,000 clones, about 86% seen once. Sequenced here: CD4+ or CD8+ T cells sorted from blood, sampled in a trial of the OX40 agonist ivuxolimab. These TCRs come from an adult with an advanced solid tumor such as melanoma, head and neck, liver or kidney cancer. CDR3s include the opening cysteine and the closing phenylalanine or tryptophan. The D gene is left open where the match is weak. Size is stated for part of the rows, as once, few or many counts, or as a class when the clone is expanded.

CDR3nt: TGTGCCAGCAGTGAAAAGGACAGGTGGACCTATGGCTACACCTTC; CDR3aa: CASSEKDRWTYGYTF; d_gene: TRBD1; abundance: NA; j_gene: TRBJ1-2; len: 15; v_gene: TRBV6-1
CDR3nt: TGTGCCAGCAGCTTGGCCCGGGGACGGGGGTTCACAGATACGCAGTATTTT; CDR3aa: CASSLARGRGFTDTQYF; d_gene: NA; abundance: NA; j_gene: TRBJ2-3; len: 17; v_gene: TRBV5-5
CDR3nt: TGTGCCAGCAGAAGGGGGAACCTCCTCCAAGAGACCCAGTACTTC; CDR3aa: CASRRGNLLQETQYF; d_gene: NA; abundance: NA; j_gene: TRBJ2-5; len: 15; v_gene: TRBV7-9
CDR3nt: TGTGCCAGCTCACCTCAGACAGAAAACTATGGCTACACCTTC; CDR3aa: CASSPQTENYGYTF; d_gene: NA; abundance: NA; j_gene: TRBJ1-2; len: 14; v_gene: TRBV18
CDR3nt: TGTGCCAGCAGAAGACAGGGGGCCCAAGAGACCCAGTACTTC; CDR3aa: CASRRQGAQETQYF; d_gene: TRBD1; abundance: once; j_gene: TRBJ2-5; len: 14; v_gene: TRBV7-9
CDR3nt: TGCGCCAGCAGCACCGGGACAGGGGATGAAAAACTGTTTTTT; CDR3aa: CASSTGTGDEKLFF; d_gene: TRBD1; abundance: NA; j_gene: TRBJ1-4; len: 14; v_gene: TRBV5-1
CDR3nt: TGTGCCATCAGTGAAGGCAGCCTGAACACTGAAGCTTTCTTT; CDR3aa: CAISEGSLNTEAFF; d_gene: NA; abundance: NA; j_gene: TRBJ1-1; len: 14; v_gene: TRBV10-3
CDR3nt: TGCGCCAGCAGCCGACAAGGAGGCAGGGGAGAATCACCCCTCCACTTT; CDR3aa: CASSRQGGRGESPLHF; d_gene: NA; abundance: NA; j_gene: TRBJ1-6; len: 16; v_gene: TRBV4-1
CDR3nt: TGTGCCAGCAGCCCAACGGGGGAGACCCAGTACTTC; CDR3aa: CASSPTGETQYF; d_gene: NA; abundance: NA; j_gene: TRBJ2-5; len: 12; v_gene: TRBV11-2
CDR3nt: TGTGCCAGCAGTTTCTATATAGGCTACACCTTC; CDR3aa: CASSFYIGYTF; d_gene: NA; abundance: NA; j_gene: TRBJ1-2; len: 11; v_gene: TRBV6-6
CDR3nt: TGCGCCAGCAGCTCCCGGGCCACCGGGGAGCTGTTTTTT; CDR3aa: CASSSRATGELFF; d_gene: NA; abundance: NA; j_gene: TRBJ2-2; len: 13; v_gene: TRBV5-1
CDR3nt: TGTGCCAGCAGCCAAGTTGGTCCCCTCAGGAATGAGCAGTTCTTC; CDR3aa: CASSQVGPLRNEQFF; d_gene: NA; abundance: NA; j_gene: TRBJ2-1; len: 15; v_gene: TRBV14
CDR3nt: TGTGCCAGTACGGGACAGGGGGCTACGGCACCCCTCCACTTT; CDR3aa: CASTGQGATAPLHF; d_gene: TRBD1; abundance: NA; j_gene: TRBJ1-6; len: 14; v_gene: TRBV7-9
CDR3nt: TGTGCCAGCAGCTCTGGAGGAGGCGAGCAGTACTTC; CDR3aa: CASSSGGGEQYF; d_gene: NA; abundance: NA; j_gene: TRBJ2-7; len: 12; v_gene: TRBV5-4
CDR3nt: TGTGCCAGCAGCGCAGGTCCGGGAGACTATGGCTACACCTTC; CDR3aa: CASSAGPGDYGYTF; d_gene: NA; abundance: NA; j_gene: TRBJ1-2; len: 14; v_gene: TRBV7-2
CDR3nt: TGCGCCAGCAGCTTGGACACAGGGGTAGGTCAGCCCCAGCATTTT; CDR3aa: CASSLDTGVGQPQHF; d_gene: TRBD1; abundance: NA; j_gene: TRBJ1-5; len: 15; v_gene: TRBV5-1
CDR3nt: TGTGCCAGCAGCCCCGGTGGAGTATTGGGCACTGAAGCTTTCTTT; CDR3aa: CASSPGGVLGTEAFF; d_gene: NA; abundance: NA; j_gene: TRBJ1-1; len: 15; v_gene: TRBV7-9
CDR3nt: TGTGCCAGCAGCTTGGGACAGGGAAATCAGCCCCAGCATTTT; CDR3aa: CASSLGQGNQPQHF; d_gene: TRBD1; abundance: NA; j_gene: TRBJ1-5; len: 14; v_gene: TRBV11-2
CDR3nt: TGTGCCAGCAGCTCCGCCGGGGTGTTTGGCTACACCTTC; CDR3aa: CASSSAGVFGYTF; d_gene: NA; abundance: NA; j_gene: TRBJ1-2; len: 13; v_gene: TRBV7-9
CDR3nt: TGTGCCAGCAGCTTAGCGGGCCGGAACACCGGGGAGCTGTTTTTT; CDR3aa: CASSLAGRNTGELFF; d_gene: NA; abundance: NA; j_gene: TRBJ2-2; len: 15; v_gene: TRBV11-2
CDR3nt: TGTGCCAGCAGTTACAGGGGGCCTTCACCCCTCCACTTT; CDR3aa: CASSYRGPSPLHF; d_gene: TRBD1; abundance: NA; j_gene: TRBJ1-6; len: 13; v_gene: TRBV6-5
CDR3nt: TGTGCCAGCAGCTTAGACGGACAGGGGGCGTATGGCTACACCTTC; CDR3aa: CASSLDGQGAYGYTF; d_gene: TRBD1; abundance: NA; j_gene: TRBJ1-2; len: 15; v_gene: TRBV7-8
CDR3nt: TGTGCCAGCAGCCCACAGGGTCTCAGCACAGATACGCAGTATTTT; CDR3aa: CASSPQGLSTDTQYF; d_gene: NA; abundance: NA; j_gene: TRBJ2-3; len: 15; v_gene: TRBV7-9
CDR3nt: TGCGCCAGCAGCTCAGTCGGGAACTATGGCTACACCTTC; CDR3aa: CASSSVGNYGYTF; d_gene: NA; abundance: NA; j_gene: TRBJ1-2; len: 13; v_gene: TRBV5-1
CDR3nt: TGTGCCAGCTCACCTAATCGACAGGGAGGGACCTACGAGCAGTACTTC; CDR3aa: CASSPNRQGGTYEQYF; d_gene: NA; abundance: NA; j_gene: TRBJ2-7; len: 16; v_gene: TRBV18
CDR3nt: TGTGCCAGCAGCGTAGAGGGCAGGGGATTACTCTCTGGAAACACCATATATTTT; CDR3aa: CASSVEGRGLLSGNTIYF; d_gene: NA; abundance: NA; j_gene: TRBJ1-3; len: 18; v_gene: TRBV9
CDR3nt: TGCGCCAGCAGCTTATCACCTAGCTCTGGAAACACCATATATTTT; CDR3aa: CASSLSPSSGNTIYF; d_gene: NA; abundance: once; j_gene: TRBJ1-3; len: 15; v_gene: TRBV5-1
CDR3nt: TGCGCCAGCGCCCCCCAGGGGGTTAGGCTTCTGTTCTTC; CDR3aa: CASAPQGVRLLFF; d_gene: TRBD1; abundance: few; j_gene: TRBJ2-1; len: 13; v_gene: TRBV5-1
CDR3nt: TGTGCCAGCAGCTTAGGCAGTGGCACCGGGGAGCTGTTTTTT; CDR3aa: CASSLGSGTGELFF; d_gene: NA; abundance: NA; j_gene: TRBJ2-2; len: 14; v_gene: TRBV11-3
CDR3nt: TGTGCCAGCAGCGCGACAGGGCATGGGGCCTACGAGCAGTACTTC; CDR3aa: CASSATGHGAYEQYF; d_gene: TRBD1; abundance: once; j_gene: TRBJ2-7; len: 15; v_gene: TRBV6-5
CDR3nt: TGCGCCAGCAGCTTGGCACAGGGGGCCGGGATCACTGAAGCTTTCTTT; CDR3aa: CASSLAQGAGITEAFF; d_gene: TRBD1; abundance: NA; j_gene: TRBJ1-1; len: 16; v_gene: TRBV5-1
CDR3nt: TGTGCCAGCAGCCCTCAAGCGGGGGTGAAGAATGAGCAGTTCTTC; CDR3aa: CASSPQAGVKNEQFF; d_gene: TRBD2; abundance: NA; j_gene: TRBJ2-1; len: 15; v_gene: TRBV11-3
CDR3nt: TGTGCCAGCTCACAGGGACGGGGAGGAAGGGGTTCACCCCTCCACTTT; CDR3aa: CASSQGRGGRGSPLHF; d_gene: NA; abundance: NA; j_gene: TRBJ1-6; len: 16; v_gene: TRBV18
CDR3nt: TGTGCCAGCAGCCCTATCCGGGACGAGCAGTACTTC; CDR3aa: CASSPIRDEQYF; d_gene: NA; abundance: NA; j_gene: TRBJ2-7; len: 12; v_gene: TRBV7-9
CDR3nt: TGTGCCAGCAGCGCGGGACTAGCGGGCGAGCAGTACTTC; CDR3aa: CASSAGLAGEQYF; d_gene: TRBD2; abundance: few; j_gene: TRBJ2-7; len: 13; v_gene: TRBV11-3
CDR3nt: TGCGCCAGCAGCGACCCCCTCCGGGCGGGGGGTAGCACAGATACGCAGTATTTT; CDR3aa: CASSDPLRAGGSTDTQYF; d_gene: TRBD2; abundance: few; j_gene: TRBJ2-3; len: 18; v_gene: TRBV5-1
CDR3nt: TGTGCCAGCAGGGGCTGGACAGGGCCAGATACGCAGTATTTT; CDR3aa: CASRGWTGPDTQYF; d_gene: TRBD1; abundance: NA; j_gene: TRBJ2-3; len: 14; v_gene: TRBV5-6
CDR3nt: TGTGCCACCGCCGGGACAGGGGTCCTCGAGCAGTACTTC; CDR3aa: CATAGTGVLEQYF; d_gene: TRBD1; abundance: medium-sized; j_gene: TRBJ2-7; len: 13; v_gene: TRBV27
CDR3nt: TGTGCCACCAGCAGAGATACGGCAAATTCACCCCTCCACTTT; CDR3aa: CATSRDTANSPLHF; d_gene: NA; abundance: NA; j_gene: TRBJ1-6; len: 14; v_gene: TRBV15
CDR3nt: TGTGCCAGCACCGCCAACGAAGGGGGTGGCTACACCTTC; CDR3aa: CASTANEGGGYTF; d_gene: NA; abundance: once; j_gene: TRBJ1-2; len: 13; v_gene: TRBV7-6
CDR3nt: TGCGCCAGCAGCTTGGCCGAGGGTGACTATGGCTACACCTTC; CDR3aa: CASSLAEGDYGYTF; d_gene: NA; abundance: NA; j_gene: TRBJ1-2; len: 14; v_gene: TRBV5-1
CDR3nt: TGTGCCAGTACCCGTGGGTTAAACTCCTACGAGCAGTACTTC; CDR3aa: CASTRGLNSYEQYF; d_gene: NA; abundance: NA; j_gene: TRBJ2-7; len: 14; v_gene: TRBV19
CDR3nt: TGCGCCAGCAGCTTGGATCTAGCGGGGGGTGAGCAGTTCTTC; CDR3aa: CASSLDLAGGEQFF; d_gene: TRBD2; abundance: NA; j_gene: TRBJ2-1; len: 14; v_gene: TRBV5-1
CDR3nt: TGTGCCAGCAGGGGGACAGATAACTATGGCTACACCTTC; CDR3aa: CASRGTDNYGYTF; d_gene: TRBD1; abundance: once; j_gene: TRBJ1-2; len: 13; v_gene: TRBV28
CDR3nt: TGCGCCAGCGGATCCCCCTCTGGAAACACCATATATTTT; CDR3aa: CASGSPSGNTIYF; d_gene: NA; abundance: NA; j_gene: TRBJ1-3; len: 13; v_gene: TRBV10-2
CDR3nt: TGCACCAGCAGCCAAGAGGGAGACTTACGATACAATGAGCAGTTCTTC; CDR3aa: CTSSQEGDLRYNEQFF; d_gene: NA; abundance: NA; j_gene: TRBJ2-1; len: 16; v_gene: TRBV1
CDR3nt: TGTGCCAGCAGCTTATTGGCAGGGGGCCGGGAGCTGTTTTTT; CDR3aa: CASSLLAGGRELFF; d_gene: TRBD1; abundance: NA; j_gene: TRBJ2-2; len: 14; v_gene: TRBV7-8
CDR3nt: TGCGCCAGCAGCTTGACAGGTCGAGGAGAAAAACTGTTTTTT; CDR3aa: CASSLTGRGEKLFF; d_gene: NA; abundance: NA; j_gene: TRBJ1-4; len: 14; v_gene: TRBV5-1
CDR3nt: TGTGCCTGGAGCTTATTTGGAAGACTGTCTGGGGCCAACGTCCTGACTTTC; CDR3aa: CAWSLFGRLSGANVLTF; d_gene: NA; abundance: NA; j_gene: TRBJ2-6; len: 17; v_gene: TRBV30
CDR3nt: TGTGCCACCAGCAGGAGCCGGAGCGCAGATACGCAGTATTTT; CDR3aa: CATSRSRSADTQYF; d_gene: NA; abundance: NA; j_gene: TRBJ2-3; len: 14; v_gene: TRBV15
CDR3nt: TGTGCCAGCAGTGAATTTATGCAGAATTCACCCCTCCACTTT; CDR3aa: CASSEFMQNSPLHF; d_gene: NA; abundance: few; j_gene: TRBJ1-6; len: 14; v_gene: TRBV6-1
CDR3nt: TGTGCCAGCAGCCTAACACATCCGGATTATGGCTACACCTTC; CDR3aa: CASSLTHPDYGYTF; d_gene: NA; abundance: NA; j_gene: TRBJ1-2; len: 14; v_gene: TRBV6-5
CDR3nt: TGTGCCACCCACAAGCCCCCCCATGAAGAGACCCAGTACTTC; CDR3aa: CATHKPPHEETQYF; d_gene: NA; abundance: NA; j_gene: TRBJ2-5; len: 14; v_gene: TRBV18
CDR3nt: TGTGCCATCAGTGAGTCCCACTATATTAACTATGGCTACACCTTC; CDR3aa: CAISESHYINYGYTF; d_gene: NA; abundance: NA; j_gene: TRBJ1-2; len: 15; v_gene: TRBV10-3
CDR3nt: TGTGCCAGCAGCCGGGGACTAACCTACAATGAGCAGTTCTTC; CDR3aa: CASSRGLTYNEQFF; d_gene: TRBD2; abundance: NA; j_gene: TRBJ2-1; len: 14; v_gene: TRBV5-4
CDR3nt: TGTGCCAGCAGTGCCTTCTACCACGAGCAGTACTTC; CDR3aa: CASSAFYHEQYF; d_gene: NA; abundance: NA; j_gene: TRBJ2-7; len: 12; v_gene: TRBV25-1
CDR3nt: TGCGCCAGCAGCTTGGACGGGGCAGGGGGCTACACCTTC; CDR3aa: CASSLDGAGGYTF; d_gene: NA; abundance: NA; j_gene: TRBJ1-2; len: 13; v_gene: TRBV5-1
CDR3nt: TGCGCCAGCAGCCTCCAGGGACTAGCGGGGGTCACAGATACGCAGTATTTT; CDR3aa: CASSLQGLAGVTDTQYF; d_gene: TRBD2; abundance: NA; j_gene: TRBJ2-3; len: 17; v_gene: TRBV5-1
CDR3nt: TGTGCCAGCAGCCTGACCGGGACCTCTTACGGGTATAATTCACCCCTCCACTTT; CDR3aa: CASSLTGTSYGYNSPLHF; d_gene: NA; abundance: NA; j_gene: TRBJ1-6; len: 18; v_gene: TRBV11-2
CDR3nt: TGTGCCAGCAGCTTACACCGACAGGGACGGGGTTGGAATTCACCCCTCCACTTT; CDR3aa: CASSLHRQGRGWNSPLHF; d_gene: TRBD1; abundance: NA; j_gene: TRBJ1-6; len: 18; v_gene: TRBV7-8